The 3 T cell receptor beta chains below come from one sample, sequenced in a study of PD-1 blockade in classical Hodgkin lymphoma (dated by TCRdb to about 2020). Taken with the paper, the label for time point translates to: cycle 4 day 1 (C4D1), after around six weeks of nivolumab. Every trial patient had relapsed after autologous stem cell transplantation, and cohorts A, B and C differed in prior brentuximab vedotin exposure. Libraries were made using the immunoSEQ multiplex PCR assay. As stored in TCRdb, this immuneACCESS dataset retains in-frame rearrangements with V and J assigned. A fraction of the clones does not appear; measured against another copy, unresolved V genes explain less than half of the discrepancy, and the remainder lacks a known reason. The sample has about 39,000 clones on record, 70% to 80% of them singletons. 7.5% to 10% of the sample lies in the top ten. The sample here was peripheral blood mononuclear cells (PBMCs), taken before the fourth cycle of nivolumab. Source of these receptors: a human donor with classical Hodgkin lymphoma.

This clone is medium-sized. V gene TRBV19 combines with J gene TRBJ2-7, with D unresolved. CDR1 LNHDA and CDR2 SQIVND come from the germline V gene (reference sequence). The ends were cut back, 3 bases at V and 4 bases at J, with 13 bases in the middle. CDR3 length: 14 residues. In DNA form, the CDR3 reads TGTGCCAGTAGTATTGGCAGGCGAAAGTACGAGCAGTACTTC. Translating it yields CASSIGRRKYEQYF.

The chain employs TRBV27 and TRBJ2-7, with 9 bases that match TRBD2. This CDR3 spans 15 amino acids. Germline V gives CDR1 MNHEY, CDR2 SMNVEV (reference sequence). V trimming: 5 bases; J trimming: 8 bases; junction bases outside the gene matches: 13. CDR3 protein: CASSLAGRSGGQQYF. For the CDR3, the DNA is TGTGCCAGCAGTCTAGCGGGTCGGAGCGGGGGGCAGCAGTACTTC.

The chain carries TRBV11-2 and TRBJ1-6; D uncertain. Between the trimmed V and J ends, which lost 0 bases and 6 bases, there was a span of 6 bases. The CDR3 runs 14 residues. Germline lookup yields CDR1 SGHAT and CDR2 FQNNGV. The CDR3 is CASSLEGINSPLHF. CDR3 coding DNA: TGTGCCAGCAGCTTAGAGGGGATTAATTCACCCCTCCACTTT.